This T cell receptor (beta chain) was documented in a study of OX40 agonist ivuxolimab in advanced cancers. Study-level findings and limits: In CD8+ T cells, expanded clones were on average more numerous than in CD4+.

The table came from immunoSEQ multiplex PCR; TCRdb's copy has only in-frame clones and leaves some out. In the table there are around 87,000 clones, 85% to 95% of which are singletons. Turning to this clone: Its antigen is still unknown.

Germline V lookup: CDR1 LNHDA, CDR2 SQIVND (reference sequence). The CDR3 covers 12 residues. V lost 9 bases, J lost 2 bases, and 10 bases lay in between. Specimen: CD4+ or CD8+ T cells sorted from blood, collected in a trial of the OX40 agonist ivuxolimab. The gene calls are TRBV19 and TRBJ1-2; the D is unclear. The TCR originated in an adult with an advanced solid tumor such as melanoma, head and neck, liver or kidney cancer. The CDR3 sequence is CASTTENYGYTF. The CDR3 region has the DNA TGTGCCAGCACTACAGAAAACTATGGCTACACCTTC. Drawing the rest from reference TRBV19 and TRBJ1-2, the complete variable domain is DGGITQSPKYLFRKEGQNVTLSCEQNLNHDAMYWYRQDPGQGLRLIYYSQIVNDFQKGDIAEGYSVSREKKESFPLTVTSAQKNPTAFYLCASTTENYGYTFGSGTRLTVV.